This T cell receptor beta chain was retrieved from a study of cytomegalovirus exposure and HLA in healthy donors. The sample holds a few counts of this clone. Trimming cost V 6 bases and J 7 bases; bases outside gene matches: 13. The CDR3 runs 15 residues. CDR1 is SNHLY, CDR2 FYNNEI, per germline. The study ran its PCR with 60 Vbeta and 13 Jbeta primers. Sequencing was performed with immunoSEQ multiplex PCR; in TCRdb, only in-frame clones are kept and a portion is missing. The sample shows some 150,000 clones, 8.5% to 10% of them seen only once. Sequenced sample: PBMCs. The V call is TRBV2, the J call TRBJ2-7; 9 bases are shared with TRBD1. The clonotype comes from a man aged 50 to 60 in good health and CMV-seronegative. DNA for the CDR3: TGTGCCAGCAGCCATTCTTTATGGGACAGGGAAGAGCAGTACTTC. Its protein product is CASSHSLWDREEQYF.